At least ten counts were recorded for the clone carrying this T cell receptor beta chain. Its antigen is not identified. Germline V gene sequence: CDR1 MNHEY, CDR2 SMNVEV (reference sequence). The CDR3 totals 16 residues. V was pared by 7 bases and J by 6 bases, with 19 bases between. TCRdb reanalysed the 5' RACE reads using MiXCR and keeps one entry per CDR3 protein. The sample records 340,000 or so distinct CDR3 sequences, under 15% being singletons. This entry is derived from a study of CD8 T cells in ankylosing spondylitis. Study-level results: In ankylosing spondylitis patients, matched synovial fluid reportedly showed significant enrichment of disease-linked clones. Prior work had noted some motif variants in reactive arthritis blood and synovial fluid.

The V gene is TRBV27, the J gene TRBJ1-6; D ambiguous. This receptor was obtained from a male donor with ankylosing spondylitis or in good health (not recorded which). Sequencing was carried out using blood, either unsorted or a sorted T cell fraction (not recorded which). Here the CDR3 reads CASTRREGWGNSPLHF. CDR3 coding DNA: TGTGCCAGCACTCGAAGGGAAGGGTGGGGTAATTCACCCCTCCACTTT.